These 27 T cell receptor beta chains were all obtained from the same sample, sequenced in a study of early T cells in non-severe SARS-CoV-2 infection. TCRdb re-analysed the 5' RACE reads in MiXCR, keeping a single row per CDR3 protein. The top ten hold roughly 3% of the sample, which has 46,000 or so distinct CDR3 sequences, about 4% seen once. Sequencing used whole blood. The source is an adult who was a healthcare worker with PCR-confirmed SARS-CoV-2 infection or an uninfected control (not recorded which).

This chain uses TRBV11-1 with TRBJ2-3; 8 nucleotides agree with TRBD1. The CDR3 runs 15 residues. V trimming: 3 bases; J trimming: 5 bases; junction bases outside the gene matches: 7. Germline V gene data show CDR1 as SGHAT and CDR2 as FQDESV (reference sequence). In nucleotides, the CDR3 is TGTGCCAGCAGCTTTCCGTTACAGGGGGGAGATACGCAGTATTTT. Its protein is CASSFPLQGGDTQYF. The full variable domain, its missing parts supplied by reference TRBV11-1 and TRBJ2-3, is EAEVAQSPRYKITEKSQAVAFWCDPISGHATLYWYRQILGQGPELLVQFQDESVVDDSQLPKDRFSAERLKGVDSTLKIQPAELGDSAMYLCASSFPLQGGDTQYFGPGTRLTVL.

This clonotype was counted only a few times. The rearrangement uses TRBV19 and TRBJ2-1; 10 bases are a match to TRBD2. Germline V gene sequence: CDR1 LNHDA, CDR2 SQIVND (reference sequence). The CDR3 has 17 residues. V was clipped by 7 bases and J by 4 bases; unmatched bases: 13. The CDR3 region is CASIRTHSGGLYNEQFF. Here the CDR3 DNA reads TGTGCCAGTATTCGCACCCATAGCGGGGGGCTATACAATGAGCAGTTCTTC.

The chain uses TRBV2 and TRBJ2-3, with D perhaps matching TRBD2 (6 bases). The CDR3 sequence is 13 residues long. In germline, CDR1 is SNHLY, CDR2 FYNNEI. V lost 4 bases to trimming and J lost 7 bases, with 12 bases between them. The chain's CDR3 is CASSGHAGNTQYF. In DNA form, the CDR3 reads TGTGCCAGCAGTGGTCACGCGGGGAATACGCAGTATTTT.

The chain joins TRBV29-1 to TRBJ2-1; unclear D gene. Germline CDR1 reads SQVTM; CDR2 reads ANQGSEA. V was cut by 6 bases and J by 4 bases, with 16 bases left in between. This CDR3 has 14 residues. CDR3 coding DNA: TGCAGCGTCGTCGGCTTTGGTCTATACAATGAGCAGTTCTTC. Residues: CSVVGFGLYNEQFF.

This clonotype has more than one count but fewer than ten. V is TRBV11-2 and J is TRBJ2-3; TRBD2 is a possible D gene (5 bases). The germline CDR1 and CDR2 sequences are SGHAT and FQNNGV. Trimming stripped 5 bases from V and 8 bases from J, with 11 bases between. The CDR3 loop spans 12 amino acids. Written as DNA, the CDR3 is TGTGCCAGCAGCCGCCGGGGAGTTACGCAGTATTTT. Translated: CASSRRGVTQYF.

This clonotype was counted at least ten times. The chain links TRBV2 to TRBJ1-1, with a weak D call TRBD1 (6 bases). Trimming took off 6 bases at V and 7 bases at J, with 15 bases between the two ends. The CDR3 spans 13 residues. The germline V gene encodes CDR1 SNHLY and CDR2 FYNNEI. CDR3 sequence: CASSDNTGNEAFF. In DNA, the CDR3 is TGTGCCAGCAGCGACAATACAGGGAATGAAGCTTTCTTT.

This clonotype has more than one count but fewer than ten. The chain recombines TRBV19 with TRBJ2-3; 10 bases are a match to TRBD2. Germline V gene sequence: CDR1 LNHDA, CDR2 SQIVND (reference sequence). This CDR3 has 17 amino acids. The V segment lost 1 base and the J segment 0 bases; nucleotides outside the gene matches: 4. CDR3 coding DNA: TGTGCCAGTAGTATAGGCGGGACTAGCGACAGCACAGATACGCAGTATTTT. Residues: CASSIGGTSDSTDTQYF.

This clonotype was counted at least ten times. The J gene is TRBJ1-2, the V gene TRBV20-1; unclear D gene. Germline CDR1 and CDR2: DFQATT and SNEGSKA (reference sequence). This CDR3 contains 12 residues. Trimming took 3 bases from V and 4 from J, leaving 9 bases between them. DNA for the CDR3: TGCAGTGCTAGTTCAGGCCCCTATGGCTACACCTTC. It encodes CSASSGPYGYTF.

Many counts were recorded for this clonotype. The chain uses TRBV4-2 and TRBJ2-3, with TRBD1 as a possible D gene (5 bases). Germline V gene lookup returns CDR1 LGHNA and CDR2 YNFKEQ. The CDR3 is 13 amino acids. V lost 5 bases and J 2 bases, leaving 8 bases between the germline ends. CDR3 coding DNA: TGTGCCAGCAGCAAAGGACACACAGATACGCAGTATTTT. It codes for CASSKGHTDTQYF.

This clonotype was observed at least ten times. The V call is TRBV10-2, the J call TRBJ1-1, with D possibly matching TRBD1 (5 bases). The CDR3 consists of 13 residues. Germline lookup yields CDR1 WSHSY and CDR2 SAAADI. V lost 6 bases and J 5 bases, leaving 13 bases between the germline ends. CDR3 nucleotides: TGCGCCAGCAGACCGTGGGGGGAGACTGAAGCTTTCTTT. Protein product: CASRPWGETEAFF.

This clonotype came up many times. The genes are TRBV7-9 and TRBJ2-7; D is unclear. The CDR3 extends over 12 amino acids. The ends were cut back, 0 bases at V and 4 bases at J, with 4 bases in the middle. CDR1 and CDR2 (germline): SEHNR, FQNEAQ (reference sequence). The CDR3 DNA reads as TGTGCCAGCAGCTTAGCGATGTACGAGCAGTACTTC. This translates into CASSLAMYEQYF.

V gene TRBV7-6 combines with J gene TRBJ2-3; a weak D match, TRBD1 (5 bases). Looked up from germline, CDR1 is SGHVS and CDR2 is FNYEAQ. This CDR3 region has 15 residues. The V end was cut by 5 bases, the J end by 0 bases, with 12 bases between. The CDR3 nucleotides are TGTGCCAGCAGCAAGGACACAAGAAGCACAGATACGCAGTATTTT. Residues: CASSKDTRSTDTQYF.

There are many counts of this clonotype. The rearrangement joins TRBV2 to TRBJ2-3; 8 bases fit TRBD1. J lost 2 bases, V lost 6 bases, and 4 bases had no gene match. Germline V CDR1 and CDR2: SNHLY, FYNNEI. CDR3 length: 14 amino acids. The CDR3 reads CASSGQGLTDTQYF. CDR3 nucleotides: TGTGCCAGCAGCGGACAGGGCCTCACAGATACGCAGTATTTT.

This clonotype was seen a handful of times. J is TRBJ2-7 and V is TRBV19; TRBD2 matches at 8 bases. With 7 bases clipped from V and 6 bases from J, the junction kept 11 bases outside the gene matches. The CDR3 is 14 amino acids. Germline V CDR1 and CDR2: LNHDA, SQIVND (reference sequence). In nucleotides, the CDR3 is TGTGCCAGTACCCTGGTAGCGGGGTCCGCCGAGCAGTACTTC. This encodes CASTLVAGSAEQYF.

This clonotype was picked up a small number of times. This sequence joins TRBV2 and TRBJ1-4; D remains ambiguous. Germline V gives CDR1 SNHLY, CDR2 FYNNEI. Trimming cost V 0 bases and J 5 bases, with 10 bases left between them. The CDR3 loop spans 15 amino acids. CDR3 residues: CASSEALLENEKLFF. The CDR3 bases are TGTGCCAGCAGTGAAGCGCTTCTAGAGAATGAAAAACTGTTTTTT. The whole variable domain, filled in from reference TRBV2 and TRBJ1-4, reads EPEVTQTPSHQVTQMGQEVILRCVPISNHLYFYWYRQILGQKVEFLVSFYNNEISEKSEIFDDQFSVERPDGSNFTLKIRSTKLEDSAMYFCASSEALLENEKLFFGSGTQLSVL.

This clonotype was picked up a small number of times. The chain uses TRBV20-1 and TRBJ1-2; D unclear. Per germline, CDR1 DFQATT and CDR2 SNEGSKA (reference sequence). The CDR3 contains 12 residues. V was trimmed by 4 bases and J by 5 bases, leaving 11 bases between them. This CDR3 reads CSATGQIYGYTF. The CDR3 DNA reads as TGCAGTGCTACTGGGCAGATTTATGGCTACACCTTC.

This clonotype was picked up many times. This rearrangement joins TRBV18 to TRBJ2-1, with 7 bases matching TRBD2. V shed 4 bases, J shed 8 bases, and the junction held 5 bases outside the gene matches. Germline lookup yields CDR1 KGHSH and CDR2 LQKENI. The CDR3 has 13 residues. CDR3 nucleotides: TGTGCCAGCTCACGAACTAGCGACTATGAGCAGTTCTTC. Amino acid sequence: CASSRTSDYEQFF.

In this sample, this clonotype turned up many times. This chain connects TRBV7-2 to TRBJ2-1, with D unresolved. V dropped 6 bases and J dropped 7 bases, with 7 bases sitting between them. The CDR3 loop spans 11 amino acids. CDR1 and CDR2 (germline): SGHTA, FQGNSA. CDR3 in DNA: TGTGCCAGCAGGTTAAGTAATGAGCAGTTCTTC. It codes for CASRLSNEQFF.

This clonotype is classed as medium-sized. This rearrangement joins TRBV10-3 to TRBJ2-5; 9 nucleotides align to TRBD1. The CDR3 loop spans 15 amino acids. J gave up 2 bases and V 11 bases, and 12 bases lay outside the gene matches. The germline CDR1 and CDR2 sequences are ENHRY and SYGVKD. CDR3: CAARTGGSGQETQYF. The CDR3, as DNA: TGTGCCGCGCGCACAGGGGGCAGCGGGCAAGAGACCCAGTACTTC.

This clonotype was seen many times. J is TRBJ2-1 and V is TRBV11-2; maybe TRBD2 (5 bases). Trimming took off 3 bases at V and 10 bases at J, with 7 bases between the two ends. The CDR3 is made up of 11 amino acids. The germline V gene encodes CDR1 SGHAT and CDR2 FQNNGV. CDR3 loop: CASSFSAEQFF. The CDR3 nucleotides read TGTGCCAGCAGCTTTAGCGCGGAGCAGTTCTTC.

This clonotype was seen a few times. This rearrangement joins TRBV4-2 to TRBJ2-4; TRBD2 aligns across 12 bases. Germline V gene lookup returns CDR1 LGHNA and CDR2 YNFKEQ. After removal of 1 base from V and 8 bases from J, the junction contained 9 bases not matched to a gene. CDR3 size: 17 residues. CDR3 coding DNA: TGTGCCAGCAGCCAAGTAGTAACTAGCGGGGGGTTAGACATTCAGTACTTC. The encoded protein is CASSQVVTSGGLDIQYF.

Ten or more counts support this clonotype. The chain couples TRBV6-1 to TRBJ2-2; D is uncertain. V lost 7 bases, J lost 5 bases, and 11 bases lay in between. Per germline, CDR1 MNHNS and CDR2 SASEGT. The CDR3 is 13 residues long. DNA for the CDR3: TGTGCCAGCACCCAGACTGGAACCGGGGAGCTGTTTTTT. It translates to CASTQTGTGELFF.

Remarks on this clonotype: This may come from a read error, since a much larger clone is one base off. This chain links TRBV5-6 with TRBJ2-3, with D unclear. The J call may be wrong; the DNA end is better matched by TRBJ1-5. This CDR3 comprises 13 residues. Germline CDR1 SGHDT, CDR2 YYEEEE. CDR3 amino acids: CASRRGSRDTQHF. In nucleotides, the CDR3 is TGTGCCAGCCGCCGGGGTAGTCGAGATACGCAGCATTTT.

This clonotype was observed at least ten times. The CDR3 sequence: CASSFPGRSYNEQFF. The CDR3 DNA reads as TGTGCCAGCAGCTTCCCGGGCAGATCCTACAATGAGCAGTTCTTC. The rearrangement joins TRBV5-5 to TRBJ2-1, with unresolved D. Germline V gene sequence: CDR1 SGHKS, CDR2 YYEKEE (reference sequence). The CDR3 covers 15 residues. V lost 2 bases, J lost 1 base, and 10 bases lay in between.

This clonotype was counted at least ten times. CDR3 bases: TGTGCCAGCAGTGAAATACTAGCCGACGGGGAGCTGTTTTTT. Protein product: CASSEILADGELFF. The genes are TRBV6-1 and TRBJ2-2; D might be TRBD2 (6 bases). This CDR3 spans 14 amino acids. The V gene's germline CDR1 is MNHNS and CDR2 SASEGT. The V end lost 2 bases, the J end lost 7 bases, and 11 bases lay between the germline ends.

This clonotype was recorded at least ten times. The chain links TRBV3-1 to TRBJ2-6, with unresolved D. Germline CDR1 LGHDT, CDR2 YNNKEL (reference sequence). CDR3 length equals 16 residues. V lost 4 bases and J lost 0, with 10 bases in between. CDR3 amino acids: CASSPDGSSGANVLTF. CDR3 nucleotide sequence: TGTGCCAGCAGCCCAGACGGAAGCTCTGGGGCCAACGTCCTGACTTTC.

This clonotype was seen a few times. This chain joins TRBV18 and TRBJ2-6; D gene uncertain. From germline, CDR1 is KGHSH and CDR2 LQKENI. V shed 3 bases and J shed 4 bases, with 10 bases lying between them. CDR3 length: 15 amino acids. In DNA, the CDR3 is TGTGCCAGCTCACCGCACGAGTCCGGGGCCAACGTCCTGACTTTC. This translates into CASSPHESGANVLTF.